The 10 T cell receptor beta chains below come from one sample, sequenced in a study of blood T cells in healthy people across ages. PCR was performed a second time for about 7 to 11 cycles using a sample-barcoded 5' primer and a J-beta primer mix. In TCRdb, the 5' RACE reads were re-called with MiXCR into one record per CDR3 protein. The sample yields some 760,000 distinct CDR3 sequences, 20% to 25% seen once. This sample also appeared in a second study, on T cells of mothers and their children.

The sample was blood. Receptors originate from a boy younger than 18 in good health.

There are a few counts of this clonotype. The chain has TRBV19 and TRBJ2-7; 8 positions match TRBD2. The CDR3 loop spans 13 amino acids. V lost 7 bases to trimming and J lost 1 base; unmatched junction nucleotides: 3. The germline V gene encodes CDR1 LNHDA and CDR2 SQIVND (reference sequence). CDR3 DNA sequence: TGTGCCAGTAATAGCGGGGTATCCTACGAGCAGTACTTC. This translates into CASNSGVSYEQYF.

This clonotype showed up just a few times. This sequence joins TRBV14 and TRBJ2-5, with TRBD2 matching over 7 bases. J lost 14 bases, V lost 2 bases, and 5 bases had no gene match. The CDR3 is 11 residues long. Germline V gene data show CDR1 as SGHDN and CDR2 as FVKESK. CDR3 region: CASSQFREVYF. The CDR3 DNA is TGTGCCAGCAGCCAATTCCGGGAGGTCTACTTC. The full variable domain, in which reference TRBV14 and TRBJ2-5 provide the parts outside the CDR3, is EAGVTQFPSHSVIEKGQTVTLRCDPISGHDNLYWYRRVMGKEIKFLLHFVKESKQDESGMPNNRFLAERTGGTYSTLKVQPAELEDSGVYFCASSQFREVYFGPGTRLLVL.

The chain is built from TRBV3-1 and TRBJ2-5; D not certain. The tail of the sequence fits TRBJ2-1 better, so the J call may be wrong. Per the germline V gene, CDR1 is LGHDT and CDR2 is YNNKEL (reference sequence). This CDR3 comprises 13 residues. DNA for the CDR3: TGTGCCAGCAGCCAAGAAAAAGTTGGTGAGCAGTTCTTC. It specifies CASSQEKVGEQFF.

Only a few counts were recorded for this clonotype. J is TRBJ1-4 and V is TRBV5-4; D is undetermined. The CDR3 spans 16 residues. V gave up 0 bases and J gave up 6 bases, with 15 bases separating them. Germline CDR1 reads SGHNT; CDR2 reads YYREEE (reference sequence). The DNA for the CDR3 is TGTGCCAGCAGCTTGGCCCCGTGGAGGGTGGATGAAAAACTGTTTTTT. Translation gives CASSLAPWRVDEKLFF.

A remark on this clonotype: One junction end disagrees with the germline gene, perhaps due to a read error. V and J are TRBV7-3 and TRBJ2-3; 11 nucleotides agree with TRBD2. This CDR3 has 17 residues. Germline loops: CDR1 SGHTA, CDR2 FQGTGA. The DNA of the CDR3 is TGTGCCAGCAGCTTATTAGCGGGAGGGCCATATACAGATATGCAGTATTTT. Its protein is CASSLLAGGPYTDMQYF.

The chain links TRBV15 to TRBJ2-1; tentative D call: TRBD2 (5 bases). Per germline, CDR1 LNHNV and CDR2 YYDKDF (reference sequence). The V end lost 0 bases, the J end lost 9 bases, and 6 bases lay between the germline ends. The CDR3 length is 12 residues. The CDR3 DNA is TGTGCCACCAGCAGAGATGGAGGTGAGCAGTTCTTC. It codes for CATSRDGGEQFF.

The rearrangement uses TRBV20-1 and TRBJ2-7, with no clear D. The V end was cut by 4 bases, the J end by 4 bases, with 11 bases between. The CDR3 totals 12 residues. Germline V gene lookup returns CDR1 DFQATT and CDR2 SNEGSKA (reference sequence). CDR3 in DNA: TGCAGTGCTATGGCGTCTGTATACGAGCAGTACTTC. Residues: CSAMASVYEQYF.

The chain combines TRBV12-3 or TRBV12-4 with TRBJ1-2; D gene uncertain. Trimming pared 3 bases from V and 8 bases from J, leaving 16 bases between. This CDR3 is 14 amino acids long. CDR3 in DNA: TGTGCCAGCAGTTTGGGCCAGACGAATCGGGGCTACACCTTC. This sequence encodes CASSLGQTNRGYTF.

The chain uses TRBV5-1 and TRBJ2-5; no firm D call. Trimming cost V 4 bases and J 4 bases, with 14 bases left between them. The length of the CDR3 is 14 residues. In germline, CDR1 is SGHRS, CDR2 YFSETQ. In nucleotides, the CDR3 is TGCGCCAGCAGCCCCCCCGCTAGTCCAGAGACCCAGTACTTC. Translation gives CASSPPASPETQYF.

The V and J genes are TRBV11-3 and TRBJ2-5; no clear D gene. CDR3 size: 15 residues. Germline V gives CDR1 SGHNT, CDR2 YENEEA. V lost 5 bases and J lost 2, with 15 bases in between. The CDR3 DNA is TGTGCCAGCAGCCTCCCTTTAGTTATGCAAGAGACCCAGTACTTC. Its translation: CASSLPLVMQETQYF.